This T cell receptor (beta chain) was captured in a study of blood T cell repertoires in COVID-19 (dated by TCRdb to about 2020). General notes on the study: Samples covering the acute and convalescent phases of COVID-19 were provided by collaborators in the United States, Italy and Spain. Sample metadata almost always included a de-identified subject ID, COVID-19 status, age in years and sex. The material from the prospective study consisted of cDNA or gDNA derived from T cells, B-cell-depleted T cells, or PBMCs. The repertoires were released in a freely available public database meant as a resource for research on the immune response to SARS-CoV-2. The dataset comprised deeply sampled blood TCRbeta repertoires from subjects exposed to, actively infected with, or recovered from COVID-19. Samples were obtained from the ongoing ImmuneRACE study (first 160 participants) and from over 1,000 subjects provided by 6 global collaborators. Where available, HLA class I and class II types were taken from metadata supplied by the sample provider and were not determined by assay-based typing. The paper as a whole reports these results and caveats: The amount of clinical and demographic metadata varied by source and participant and was provided uncurated.

The immunoSEQ Assay, a bias-controlled multiplex PCR, was used to amplify TCRbeta CDR3 regions from genomic DNA. In the source study's methods: The number of nucleated cells in each sample was estimated from the amplification of reference gene primers within the assay. To quantify the absolute abundance of each unique TCRbeta CDR3 rearrangement, sequence reads were collapsed and filtered. Productive Simpson clonality was computed per sample as the square root of Simpson's diversity index over productive rearrangements. Drawn from immuneACCESS, this table holds only the in-frame rearrangements with V and J called that TCRdb kept. Clones are partly lost; checked studies trace under half to an unresolved V gene and leave the rest unexplained. V and J calls and clone size follow that table, whereas D and trimming were derived from the DNA. A total of about 160,000 clones appear in this sample, more than 80% of them only once. The ten largest make up 2% of the sample.

Comment on this clone: This clone's antigen is unknown. Base quality data are lacking; no much larger clone is found one base away.

One collaborating source in Seattle enrolled patients during active infection and followed them longitudinally through the course of disease. Whole blood was collected in K2EDTA tubes by collaborating institutions according to the institutions' own protocols. For TCRbeta analysis, collaborators shipped samples in one of three forms: frozen whole blood, isolated PBMCs, or DNA extracted from either of those sample types. The cysteine opens and the phenylalanine closes a CDR3 of 12 amino acids. Solely the CDR3 DNA is kept, with 36 bases framed from the first base. Looking up the germline V gene yields CDR1 KGHDR and CDR2 SFDVKD. The germline ends are 4 bases apart after V is trimmed by 4 bases and J by 4 bases.

Here the chain combines TRBV24-1 and TRBJ1-5; the D gene is unclear. The receptor was isolated from a woman aged 55-69 years with COVID-19, enrolled during active disease. Sequences were obtained from peripheral blood. The DNA is as follows: TGTGCCACCAGTGAGCAGAATCAGCCCCAGCATTTT. Its translation is CATSEQNQPQHF.